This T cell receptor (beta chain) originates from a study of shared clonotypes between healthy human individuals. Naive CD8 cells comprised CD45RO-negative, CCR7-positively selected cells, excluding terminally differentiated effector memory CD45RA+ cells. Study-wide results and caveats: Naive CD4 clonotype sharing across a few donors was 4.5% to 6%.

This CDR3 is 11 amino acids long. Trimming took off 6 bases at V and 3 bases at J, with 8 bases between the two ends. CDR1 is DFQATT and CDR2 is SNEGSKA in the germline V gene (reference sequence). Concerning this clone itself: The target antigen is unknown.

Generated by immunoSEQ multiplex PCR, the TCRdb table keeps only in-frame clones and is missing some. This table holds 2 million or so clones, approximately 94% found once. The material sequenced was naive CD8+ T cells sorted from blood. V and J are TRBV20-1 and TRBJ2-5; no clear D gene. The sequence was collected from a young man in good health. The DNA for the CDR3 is TGCAGTGCCGAAAAGGAAGAGACCCAGTACTTC. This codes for CSAEKEETQYF.